These 25 T cell receptor beta chains originate from one sample sequenced in a study of blood T cells in healthy people across ages. Then a second PCR, running about 6 to 12 cycles, was carried out with a sample-barcoded 5' primer and a J-beta primer mix. TCRdb used MiXCR to reprocess the 5' RACE reads, holding one entry per CDR3 protein. The repertoire holds about 1.5 million distinct CDR3 sequences, with approximately 42% as singletons. The specimen was blood. The receptors derive from a woman between 18 and 30 years old in good health.

This clonotype was observed a few times. This sequence joins TRBV20-1 and TRBJ2-6; D not resolved. The CDR3 spans 16 residues. Germline loops: CDR1 DFQATT, CDR2 SNEGSKA (reference sequence). V was clipped by 3 bases and J by 0 bases, with 12 bases between them. The CDR3 region is CSARWGRNSGANVLTF. The CDR3 region has the DNA TGCAGTGCTAGGTGGGGAAGAAACTCTGGGGCCAACGTCCTGACTTTC.

This clonotype came up once. Germline is not matched at one junction end, which may reflect a read error. This sequence joins TRBV6-6 and TRBJ1-2; TRBD1 agrees at 8 bases. The V gene's germline CDR1 is MNHNY and CDR2 SVGAGI (reference sequence). CDR3 length: 15 amino acids. CDR3 DNA sequence: TGTGCCAGCAGTGCCCGGGACAGGAGGTACTATGGCCACACCTTC. This translates into CASSARDRRYYGHTF.

This clonotype occurred a few times. The V and J genes are TRBV7-8 and TRBJ1-3; D gene unclear. The CDR3 totals 17 residues. In germline, CDR1 is SGHVS, CDR2 FQNEAQ. The V end lost 0 bases, the J end lost 0 bases, and 12 bases lay between the germline ends. For the CDR3, the DNA is TGTGCCAGCAGCTTAGCAGGCCGGGCCAGCTCTGGAAACACCATATATTTT. Its protein product is CASSLAGRASSGNTIYF.

This chain joins TRBV4-1 and TRBJ1-4, with D hard to call. Trimming removed 1 base at V and 8 bases at J, with 8 bases between. CDR3 length equals 13 residues. CDR1 and CDR2 (germline): MGHRA, YSYEKL. This CDR3 is CASSQVDGEKLFF. CDR3 DNA sequence: TGCGCCAGCAGCCAAGTGGACGGGGAAAAACTGTTTTTT.

The chain uses TRBV18 and TRBJ2-7; 9 bases agree with TRBD1. Losses at the gene ends were 3 bases for V and 6 bases for J; bases not matched to a gene: 12. CDR3 length: 16 amino acids. Germline V CDR1 and CDR2: KGHSH, LQKENI. CDR3 DNA: TGTGCCAGCTCACCTCCGAACGGACAGGGGTCGGGCGAGCAGTACTTC. Amino acids: CASSPPNGQGSGEQYF.

The chain uses TRBV4-1 and TRBJ1-4; D is unresolved. Trimming shortened V by 2 bases and J by 8 bases, and 15 bases separated the two germline ends. The CDR3 totals 15 residues. CDR1 is MGHRA, CDR2 YSYEKL, per germline. CDR3 DNA: TGCGCCAGCAGCCAAAGGACTGGAAGCGGAGAAAAACTGTTTTTT. Encoded protein: CASSQRTGSGEKLFF.

This clonotype was counted at least ten times. The V call is TRBV5-5, the J call TRBJ2-3, with D possibly being TRBD1 (5 bases). The CDR3 runs 14 residues. The germline gives CDR1 SGHKS, CDR2 YYEKEE (reference sequence). V shed 2 bases and J shed 4 bases, with 11 bases lying between them. Written as DNA, the CDR3 is TGTGCCAGCAGCTTACCCACAGGATCAGATACGCAGTATTTT. Its translation is CASSLPTGSDTQYF.

The V gene is TRBV6-6, the J gene TRBJ1-5, with 8 bases lining up with TRBD1. J was trimmed by 5 bases and V by 0 bases; bases with no gene match: 3. Per the germline V gene, CDR1 is MNHNY and CDR2 is SVGAGI (reference sequence). The CDR3 totals 15 residues. CDR3 sequence reads: CASSYSTGVDQPQHF. CDR3 nucleotides: TGTGCCAGCAGTTACTCGACAGGGGTAGATCAGCCCCAGCATTTT.

The chain uses TRBV14 and TRBJ1-1; D call uncertain. CDR1 is SGHDN and CDR2 is FVKESK in the germline V gene. With 1 base removed from V and 5 bases from J, the gap between germline ends came to 11 bases. The CDR3 totals 14 residues. The CDR3 spells CASSQADFLTEAFF. Written as DNA, the CDR3 is TGTGCCAGCAGCCAAGCGGACTTCCTAACTGAAGCTTTCTTT.

This clonotype was seen ten or more times. The chain joins TRBV7-9 to TRBJ2-3; D may match TRBD1 or TRBD2 (5 bases each). Germline CDR1 and CDR2: SEHNR and FQNEAQ (reference sequence). Trimming left V 5 bases short and J 9 bases short, with 18 bases between. This CDR3 has 14 amino acids. In DNA, the CDR3 is TGTGCCAGCAGCCCACAAGGGACGACAAGGACGCAGTATTTT. Encoded protein: CASSPQGTTRTQYF.

This chain uses TRBV9 with TRBJ2-1, with D hard to call. Judging by the DNA end, TRBJ2-7 fits better; the J call may be wrong. CDR1 is SGDLS, CDR2 YYNGEE, per germline. The CDR3 contains 15 residues. The CDR3 loop is CASSVEGVSYNEQYF. CDR3 nucleotides: TGTGCCAGCAGCGTAGAAGGAGTCTCCTACAATGAGCAGTACTTC.

The sample holds a few counts of this clonotype. The chain carries TRBV5-1 and TRBJ1-6; no reliable D call. Per germline, CDR1 SGHRS and CDR2 YFSETQ. The V gene lost 4 bases and the J gene lost 9 bases, with 11 bases spanning the gap. The CDR3 runs 13 residues. CDR3 nucleotide sequence: TGCGCCAGCAGCATTAGGGCCACTTCACCCCTCCACTTT. Protein sequence: CASSIRATSPLHF.

A note on this clonotype: Sequence at one end of the junction differs from germline and may be a read error. Written as DNA, the CDR3 is TGTGCTAGCACCAGCCTGCCGGGACTAGCGGGGGGGCTTTCGGGTGAGCAGTTCTTC. As protein: CASTSLPGLAGGLSGEQFF. The chain recombines TRBV7-7 with TRBJ2-1; 16 bases are shared with TRBD2. The CDR3 has 19 amino acids. Germline lookup yields CDR1 SSHAT and CDR2 FNYEAQ (reference sequence).

In DNA, the CDR3 is TGTGCCAGCCAGGACAGGGGCTACCAAGAGACCCAGTACTTC. This encodes CASQDRGYQETQYF. The chain combines TRBV18 with TRBJ2-5, with 9 bases fitting TRBD1. The germline CDR1 and CDR2 sequences are KGHSH and LQKENI. J was trimmed by 0 bases and V by 8 bases; bases with no gene match: 4. This CDR3 comprises 14 residues.

V gene TRBV4-3 combines with J gene TRBJ2-1; the D gene could be TRBD1 or TRBD2 (5 bases each). The CDR3 length is 16 residues. Trimming removed 0 bases from V and 5 bases from J, with 14 bases in between. In germline, CDR1 is LGHNA, CDR2 YSLEER. The chain's CDR3 is CASSQERVGPHNEQFF. CDR3 in DNA: TGCGCCAGCAGCCAAGAGAGGGTGGGACCACACAATGAGCAGTTCTTC.

This clonotype was detected a few times. V gene TRBV20-1 combines with J gene TRBJ2-1; 8 nucleotides match TRBD2. The CDR3 runs 15 residues. Germline V lookup: CDR1 DFQATT, CDR2 SNEGSKA (reference sequence). V gave up 2 bases and J gave up 9 bases; unmatched junction bases: 12. This chain's CDR3 is CSARRSGGSHGEQFF. The CDR3 coding sequence is TGCAGTGCTAGAAGAAGCGGGGGCAGCCACGGTGAGCAGTTCTTC.

This sequence joins TRBV7-3 and TRBJ2-7; D is unresolved. The CDR3 is 15 amino acids. Germline V gives CDR1 SGHTA, CDR2 FQGTGA. V was cut by 3 bases and J by 7 bases, with 19 bases left in between. CDR3 nucleotide sequence: TGTGCCAGCAGCTTCTTACCGAGCTCCTACAATGAGCAGTACTTC. It translates to CASSFLPSSYNEQYF.

This clonotype was seen only a few times. The CDR3 loop is CASTIHGQGLYGYTF. CDR3 sequence (DNA): TGTGCCAGCACCATACACGGACAGGGTCTCTATGGCTACACCTTC. The chain is built from TRBV9 and TRBJ1-2, with 8 bases fitting TRBD1. V trimming: 6 bases; J trimming: 4 bases; junction bases outside the gene matches: 11. Germline CDR1 and CDR2: SGDLS and YYNGEE. This CDR3 has 15 residues.

CDR3 bases: TGTGCCAGCAGCGTGAGGAGGACTAGCGGGATGGGCGATGAGCAGTTCTTC. Translation: CASSVRRTSGMGDEQFF. The V gene is TRBV5-5, the J gene TRBJ2-1, with TRBD2 matching over 12 bases. Looked up from germline, CDR1 is SGHKS and CDR2 is YYEKEE (reference sequence). This CDR3 is built from 17 residues. V gave up 4 bases and J gave up 8 bases; unmatched junction bases: 13.

V usage is TRBV7-2 and J usage is TRBJ2-7; 10 bases are shared with TRBD2. This CDR3 is 15 amino acids long. Germline V lookup: CDR1 SGHTA, CDR2 FQGNSA. J gave up 5 bases and V 5 bases, and 9 bases lay outside the gene matches. CDR3 residues: CASSRTAGGPHEQYF. The CDR3 DNA follows: TGTGCCAGCAGCCGAACAGCGGGAGGGCCCCACGAGCAGTACTTC.

The chain has TRBV4-1 and TRBJ2-6; D may be TRBD2 (6 bases). This CDR3 region has 17 residues. Looked up from germline, CDR1 is MGHRA and CDR2 is YSYEKL. Trimming cost V 6 bases and J 1 base, with 16 bases left between them. CDR3 DNA sequence: TGCGCCAGCAGTAAGGGGAGGTTGGCTTCTGGGGCCAACGTCCTGACTTTC. This sequence encodes CASSKGRLASGANVLTF.

V usage is TRBV7-6 and J usage is TRBJ2-1; 7 nucleotides agree with TRBD2. Looked up from germline, CDR1 is SGHVS and CDR2 is FNYEAQ. V lost 5 bases and J lost 0; bases outside the gene matches: 7. The CDR3 runs 16 residues. The CDR3 DNA reads as TGTGCCAGCAGCCGGCCTAGCGGTAGCTCCTACAATGAGCAGTTCTTC. The encoded protein is CASSRPSGSSYNEQFF.

The rearrangement uses TRBV28 and TRBJ1-3; 7 bases line up with TRBD1. Per the germline V gene, CDR1 is MDHEN and CDR2 is SYDVKM. The CDR3 loop spans 15 amino acids. Trimming took 7 bases from V and 4 from J; bases not matched to a gene: 10. The CDR3 nucleotides read TGTGCCAGCAACACATCACCGGGACAGGGAAACACCATATATTTT. Translating gives CASNTSPGQGNTIYF. The whole variable domain, filled in from reference TRBV28 and TRBJ1-3, reads DVKVTQSSRYLVKRTGEKVFLECVQDMDHENMFWYRQDPGLGLRLIYFSYDVKMKEKGDIPEGYSVSREKKERFSLILESASTNQTSMYLCASNTSPGQGNTIYFGEGSWLTVV.

The chain combines TRBV12-3 or TRBV12-4 with TRBJ1-2; a weak D match, TRBD1 (5 bases). CDR3 length: 13 residues. V shed 5 bases and J shed 4 bases, with 11 bases lying between them. The CDR3: CASSARQIYGYTF. CDR3 DNA: TGTGCCAGCAGTGCTAGACAGATCTATGGCTACACCTTC.

V gene TRBV6-5 combines with J gene TRBJ1-1; perhaps TRBD1 as D (5 bases). Germline CDR1 is MNHEY and CDR2 is SVGAGI. V gave up 5 bases and J gave up 0 bases, with 10 bases separating them. The CDR3 totals 14 residues. CDR3: CASSRTSMNTEAFF. CDR3 nucleotides: TGTGCCAGCAGTCGGACATCCATGAACACTGAAGCTTTCTTT.